One and the same sample provided the 29 T cell receptor beta chains below, sequenced in a study of blood T cells in healthy people across ages. It was with a sample-barcoded 5' primer and a J-beta primer mix that a second PCR of about 7 to 12 cycles was run. One entry per CDR3 protein results from TCRdb running MiXCR on the 5' RACE reads. This sample has roughly 1,700,000 distinct CDR3 sequences, with roughly 30% found just once. Input material: blood. Receptors were obtained from a woman aged 25 to 39 in good health.

In its sample, this clonotype was seen once. V and J are TRBV12-3 or TRBV12-4 and TRBJ2-4, with D unresolved. The CDR3 sequence is 14 residues long. Trimming removed 3 bases at V and 13 bases at J, with 19 bases between. The CDR3 protein is CASSLPRKSYGQYF. The CDR3 DNA follows: TGTGCCAGCAGTTTGCCTAGGAAGAGCTACGGGCAGTACTTC.

A few counts support this clonotype. The rearrangement links TRBV20-1 to TRBJ1-3; 9 bases are shared with TRBD1. Germline CDR1 DFQATT, CDR2 SNEGSKA (reference sequence). The CDR3 runs 17 residues. The J segment lost 4 bases and the V segment lost 6 bases, leaving 16 bases of the junction unmatched. The CDR3 sequence: CSALGQGSVIGGNTIYF. The CDR3 nucleotides are TGCAGTGCCCTGGGACAGGGATCGGTTATCGGGGGAAACACCATATATTTT.

The sample holds many counts of this clonotype. The chain has TRBV20-1 and TRBJ1-1; D not resolved. Germline CDR1 is DFQATT and CDR2 is SNEGSKA (reference sequence). With 5 bases removed from V and 0 bases from J, the gap between germline ends came to 4 bases. The CDR3 sequence is 11 residues long. The CDR3 nucleotides are TGCAGTGCTCCAGTGAACACTGAAGCTTTCTTT. It codes for CSAPVNTEAFF.

To note about this clonotype: A junction end diverges from the germline sequence, so it may reflect a read error. The chain links TRBV6-6 to TRBJ1-5; D perhaps matches TRBD1 (6 bases). CDR3 length: 14 amino acids. Germline V lookup: CDR1 MNHNY, CDR2 SVGAGI (reference sequence). As DNA, the CDR3 is TGTACCAGCACCGAAGGACAGCGCAGTCAGCCCCAGCATTTT. Protein sequence: CTSTEGQRSQPQHF.

The chain recombines TRBV20-1 with TRBJ1-2, with D tentatively TRBD1 (6 bases). Germline V gene lookup returns CDR1 DFQATT and CDR2 SNEGSKA (reference sequence). This CDR3 contains 12 residues. V lost 4 bases and J 4 bases, leaving 10 bases between the germline ends. CDR3 amino acids: CSAKRDIYGYTF. The CDR3, as DNA: TGCAGTGCTAAACGGGACATCTATGGCTACACCTTC.

This clonotype was seen more than once but under ten times. V is TRBV28 and J is TRBJ2-4, with 7 positions matching TRBD1. After removal of 3 bases from V and 0 bases from J, the junction contained 8 bases not matched to a gene. CDR1 MDHEN and CDR2 SYDVKM come from the germline V gene. This CDR3 is 17 amino acids long. This CDR3 is CASSFSGTAIAKNIQYF. Here the CDR3 DNA reads TGTGCCAGCAGTTTCTCCGGGACAGCCATAGCCAAAAACATTCAGTACTTC.

The gene calls are TRBV7-2 and TRBJ2-3, with 13 nucleotides matching TRBD2. Germline lookup yields CDR1 SGHTA and CDR2 FQGNSA. The CDR3 loop spans 17 amino acids. The J segment lost 4 bases and the V segment lost 3 bases, leaving 7 bases of the junction unmatched. The CDR3 region has the DNA TGTGCCAGCAGCTTTATGACTAGCGGGAGGAAGGCAGATACGCAGTATTTT. Amino acids: CASSFMTSGRKADTQYF. The whole variable domain, filled in from reference TRBV7-2 and TRBJ2-3, reads GAGVSQSPSNKVTEKGKDVELRCDPISGHTALYWYRQSLGQGLEFLIYFQGNSAPDKSGLPSDRFSAERTGGSVSTLTIQRTQQEDSAVYLCASSFMTSGRKADTQYFGPGTRLTVL.

This clonotype was seen many times. J is TRBJ1-2 and V is TRBV12-3 or TRBV12-4; TRBD1 matches at 7 bases. V lost 6 bases to trimming and J lost 4 bases; unmatched junction nucleotides: 8. The CDR3 has 14 residues. CDR3 in DNA: TGTGCCAGCAGCTCACGGACAGGCTTCTATGGCTACACCTTC. Amino acid sequence: CASSSRTGFYGYTF.

The chain combines TRBV7-6 with TRBJ2-7; D uncertain. The better agreement between TRBJ2-5 and the DNA end casts doubt on the J call. The length of the CDR3 is 16 residues. CDR1 SGHVS and CDR2 FNYEAQ come from the germline V gene. The CDR3 DNA reads as TGTGCCAGCAGCTCCTCCCCTTCGGGCGCATCGGAGACCCAGTACTTC. Translating it yields CASSSSPSGASETQYF.

This chain links TRBV18 with TRBJ1-2, with no clear D. V lost 5 bases and J lost 4, with 17 bases in between. This CDR3 contains 15 residues. Germline V gene sequence: CDR1 KGHSH, CDR2 LQKENI. The CDR3 DNA follows: TGTGCCAGCTCAGTTCCTTCAGGTTCTCCCTATGGCTACACCTTC. This codes for CASSVPSGSPYGYTF.

The V and J genes are TRBV7-2 and TRBJ2-1; unclear D gene. Germline lookup yields CDR1 SGHTA and CDR2 FQGNSA. Trimming left V 0 bases short and J 13 bases short, with 37 bases between. CDR3 length equals 21 residues. The CDR3 sequence is CASSLATTWSTSHLDMETQFF. For the CDR3, the DNA is TGTGCCAGCAGCTTAGCCACAACATGGTCAACCTCCCACTTGGATATGGAGACCCAGTTCTTC.

The J gene is TRBJ1-6, the V gene TRBV27; D uncertain. The V gene's germline CDR1 is MNHEY and CDR2 SMNVEV (reference sequence). The CDR3 sequence is 14 residues long. The germline V and J ends were trimmed by 7 bases and 3 bases, with 10 bases remaining between them. CDR3 residues: CASNGGYYNSPLHF. The CDR3, as DNA: TGTGCCAGCAACGGCGGCTACTATAATTCACCCCTCCACTTT.

This chain uses TRBV18 with TRBJ1-1; the match to TRBD1 covers 7 bases. Germline V gene data show CDR1 as KGHSH and CDR2 as LQKENI. CDR3 length: 15 amino acids. With V trimmed by 3 bases and J by 1 base, 5 bases remained unmatched. The CDR3 nucleotides read TGTGCCAGCTCACCGGGGACAGTACAGAACACTGAAGCTTTCTTT. The encoded protein is CASSPGTVQNTEAFF.

This clonotype has only a few counts. The gene calls are TRBV4-2 and TRBJ1-1; unclear D gene. Germline loops: CDR1 LGHNA, CDR2 YNFKEQ. This CDR3 is 15 amino acids long. Deletions cut 0 bases from V and 1 base from J, with 9 bases between. CDR3 loop: CASSQDLLKNTEAFF. The CDR3 DNA reads as TGTGCCAGCAGCCAAGATCTCCTCAAGAACACTGAAGCTTTCTTT.

The rearrangement links TRBV20-1 to TRBJ1-4, with 9 nucleotides matching TRBD1. The germline gives CDR1 DFQATT, CDR2 SNEGSKA (reference sequence). The length of the CDR3 is 17 residues. V dropped 4 bases and J dropped 3; count of bases not matched to a gene: 12. The CDR3 sequence is CSATSGTGPNPNEKLFF. The CDR3, as DNA: TGCAGTGCTACCTCCGGGACAGGGCCCAATCCTAATGAAAAACTGTTTTTT.

CDR3 bases: TGTGCCAGCAGCCGAAGGTGGGGAGCTGGGGAGACCCAGTACTTC. Translated: CASSRRWGAGETQYF. This chain joins TRBV3-1 and TRBJ2-5; D is perhaps TRBD2 (5 bases). This CDR3 has 15 residues. Looked up from germline, CDR1 is LGHDT and CDR2 is YNNKEL (reference sequence). V lost 4 bases, J lost 5 bases, and 17 bases lay in between.

As DNA, the CDR3 is TGTGCCAGCAGTTATGTTGCCCCTGGCACAGATACGCAGTATTTT. Translated: CASSYVAPGTDTQYF. This sequence joins TRBV28 and TRBJ2-3, with no clear D. Deletions cut 4 bases from V and 1 base from J, with 12 bases between. The CDR3 runs to 15 residues. Germline CDR1 MDHEN, CDR2 SYDVKM.

V gene TRBV20-1 combines with J gene TRBJ2-3; weak D call: TRBD2 (5 bases). The V and J ends lost 8 bases and 5 bases respectively, with 11 bases between them. Germline V gives CDR1 DFQATT, CDR2 SNEGSKA (reference sequence). The CDR3 has 11 amino acids. CDR3 loop: CSPNSVDTQYF. DNA for the CDR3: TGCAGTCCCAATAGCGTAGATACGCAGTATTTT.

This sequence joins TRBV7-8 and TRBJ1-5, with D hard to call. The V end lost 1 base, the J end lost 6 bases, and 13 bases lay between the germline ends. The CDR3 has 15 amino acids. Germline V CDR1 and CDR2: SGHVS, FQNEAQ. The CDR3 DNA follows: TGTGCCAGCAGCTTAGTGAGTGGGGTTGGTCAGCCCCAGCATTTT. Translating gives CASSLVSGVGQPQHF.

On this clonotype: The germline gene is not matched at one end of the junction; a read error may be the cause. The chain joins TRBV7-2 to TRBJ1-2; D gene unclear. Germline V gene data show CDR1 as SGHTA and CDR2 as FQGNSA. The length of the CDR3 is 12 residues. Here the CDR3 reads CASSQELYGHTF. The CDR3 coding sequence is TGTGCCAGCAGCCAAGAACTCTATGGCCACACCTTC.

This clonotype was observed a single time. A much larger clone lies one base from this, so it may be a read error. The gene calls are TRBV25-1 and TRBJ2-4; unclear D gene. The DNA end lines up better with TRBJ2-7; the J call may be wrong. The CDR3 length is 14 residues. Germline CDR1 is MGHDK and CDR2 is SYGVNS. CDR3 region: CASSDSDQKVEQYF. CDR3 nucleotides: TGTGCCAGCAGTGATTCGGACCAAAAGGTCGAGCAGTACTTC.

This clonotype was seen a few times. The chain joins TRBV20-1 to TRBJ1-2; maybe TRBD1 (6 bases). The CDR3 has 12 residues. Germline assignment: CDR1 DFQATT and CDR2 SNEGSKA (reference sequence). Between the trimmed V and J ends, which lost 5 bases and 2 bases, there was a span of 9 bases. In DNA, the CDR3 is TGCAGTGCTGGTGGGACAAACTATGGCTACACCTTC. It translates to CSAGGTNYGYTF.

This chain links TRBV15 with TRBJ1-1; a possible D gene is TRBD1 (5 bases). This CDR3 has 14 residues. The germline CDR1 and CDR2 sequences are LNHNV and YYDKDF (reference sequence). Between the trimmed V and J ends, which lost 4 bases and 5 bases, there was a span of 14 bases. Here the CDR3 DNA reads TGTGCCACCAGCACTGGGGGGTCTTCAACTGAAGCTTTCTTT. It is translated as CATSTGGSSTEAFF.

This clonotype was seen more than once but under ten times. The gene calls are TRBV11-2 and TRBJ2-1, with D tentatively TRBD2 (5 bases). V lost 5 bases to trimming and J lost 0 bases, with 14 bases between them. CDR1 and CDR2 (germline): SGHAT, FQNNGV. The CDR3 contains 16 residues. CDR3 sequence reads: CASSPSRDSSYNEQFF. The DNA of the CDR3 is TGTGCCAGCAGCCCCTCCCGGGATAGCTCCTACAATGAGCAGTTCTTC.

This clonotype was seen more than once but under ten times. Here the CDR3 reads CASSLDTSGSGGTQYF. CDR3 DNA sequence: TGTGCCAGCAGCTTAGATACTAGCGGGAGCGGCGGGACGCAGTATTTT. The gene calls are TRBV7-2 and TRBJ2-3, with TRBD2 matching over 11 bases. J gave up 9 bases and V 1 base, and 9 bases lay outside the gene matches. The CDR3 contains 16 residues. Germline loops: CDR1 SGHTA, CDR2 FQGNSA.

This clonotype was found many times. In DNA form, the CDR3 reads TGTGCCACCAGTGACCCCAAGCAGAGCTCCTACAATGAGCAGTTCTTC. Protein sequence: CATSDPKQSSYNEQFF. The chain uses TRBV24-1 and TRBJ2-1, with D hard to call. This CDR3 region has 16 residues. Trimming took 4 bases from V and 0 from J, leaving 12 bases between them. The germline gives CDR1 KGHDR, CDR2 SFDVKD.

This clonotype has a count of ten or more. At one of its ends the junction is not consistent with the germline gene, which may arise from a read error. The chain uses TRBV2 and TRBJ2-5; D gene unclear. This CDR3 spans 11 amino acids. CDR1 SNHLY and CDR2 FYNNEI come from the germline V gene. The CDR3 DNA is TGCGCCAGCAGCGAACTAGAGACCCAGTACTTC. This encodes CASSELETQYF.

This clonotype was seen many times. V usage is TRBV20-1 and J usage is TRBJ2-1; perhaps TRBD1 as D (5 bases). Trimming took 6 bases from V and 9 from J, leaving 12 bases between them. Germline V gene data show CDR1 as DFQATT and CDR2 as SNEGSKA (reference sequence). The CDR3 is 11 amino acids. The CDR3 DNA is TGCAGTGCACCACAGGAGCCTGAGCAGTTCTTC. Encoded protein: CSAPQEPEQFF.

CDR3: CASSSHGSTSTDTQYF. The CDR3 nucleotides are TGTGCCAGCAGCAGTCATGGGTCGACTAGCACAGATACGCAGTATTTT. V and J are TRBV7-3 and TRBJ2-3; D unresolved. The length of the CDR3 is 16 residues. Germline V CDR1 and CDR2: SGHTA, FQGTGA. Trimming stripped 5 bases from V and 0 bases from J, with 15 bases between.